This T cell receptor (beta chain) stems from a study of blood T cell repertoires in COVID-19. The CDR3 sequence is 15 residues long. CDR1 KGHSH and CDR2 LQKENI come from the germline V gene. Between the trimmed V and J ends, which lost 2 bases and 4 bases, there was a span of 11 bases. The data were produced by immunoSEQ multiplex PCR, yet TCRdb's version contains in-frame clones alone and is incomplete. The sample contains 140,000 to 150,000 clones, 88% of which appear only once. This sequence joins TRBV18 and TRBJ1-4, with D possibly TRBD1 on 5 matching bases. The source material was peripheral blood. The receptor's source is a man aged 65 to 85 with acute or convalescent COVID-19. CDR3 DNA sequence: TGTGCCAGCTCACCAACACAGGTTTTTAATGAAAAACTGTTTTTT. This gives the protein CASSPTQVFNEKLFF.